Listed here are 26 T cell receptor beta chains from one sample, sequenced in a study of shared clonotypes between healthy human individuals. It was CD45RO-negative cells, positively selected for CCR7, that made up naive CD8 cells, with terminally differentiated effector memory CD45RA+ cells excluded. Libraries were prepared by immunoSEQ multiplex PCR; TCRdb keeps only in-frame clonotypes and omits some of them. This table holds roughly 2,000,000 clones, around 93% found once. The sequenced material came from naive CD8+ T cells from PBMCs. The receptors here all came from a young man in good health. Some clones in this sample may be carry-over from other donors' samples.

V and J are TRBV7-9 and TRBJ1-1; D remains ambiguous. V was cut by 5 bases and J by 4 bases, with 14 bases left in between. Germline V gene sequence: CDR1 SEHNR, CDR2 FQNEAQ (reference sequence). The CDR3 is 14 amino acids. CDR3 residues: CASSQPREGTEAFF. In DNA, the CDR3 is TGTGCCAGCAGCCAGCCCAGAGAAGGCACTGAAGCTTTCTTT. The complete variable domain, with remaining parts taken from reference TRBV7-9 and TRBJ1-1, reads DTGVSQNPRHKITKRGQNVTFRCDPISEHNRLYWYRQTLGQGPEFLTYFQNEAQLEKSRLLSDRFSAERPKGSFSTLEIQRTEQGDSAMYLCASSQPREGTEAFFGQGTRLTVV.

The chain combines TRBV5-1 with TRBJ1-2; tentatively, D is TRBD1 (5 bases). Deletions cut 3 bases from V and 3 bases from J, with 21 bases between. Germline V lookup: CDR1 SGHRS, CDR2 YFSETQ. This CDR3 is 17 amino acids long. The CDR3 spells CASSSQAGRVFDYGYTF. The CDR3, as DNA: TGCGCCAGCAGCTCGCAGGCGGGCAGGGTATTCGACTATGGCTACACCTTC. Variable domain in full (rest from reference TRBV5-1 and TRBJ1-2): KAGVTQTPRYLIKTRGQQVTLSCSPISGHRSVSWYQQTPGQGLQFLFEYFSETQRNKGNFPGRFSGRQFSNSRSEMNVSTLELGDSALYLCASSSQAGRVFDYGYTFGSGTRLTVV.

The chain employs TRBV27 and TRBJ1-3, with TRBD1 as a possible D gene (5 bases). Between the trimmed V and J ends, which lost 3 bases and 1 base, there was a span of 10 bases. This CDR3 contains 15 residues. CDR1 and CDR2 from the germline V gene are MNHEY and SMNVEV (reference sequence). CDR3 residues: CASSFRGRSGNTIYF. Here the CDR3 DNA reads TGTGCCAGCAGTTTTCGGGGGAGGTCTGGAAACACCATATATTTT.

The V gene is TRBV28, the J gene TRBJ2-7, with 11 bases fitting TRBD1. CDR3 size: 16 residues. CDR1 is MDHEN and CDR2 is SYDVKM in the germline V gene. V gave up 6 bases and J gave up 3 bases; unmatched junction bases: 10. Here the CDR3 DNA reads TGTGCCAGCAGCCCTCCTACCGGGACAGGGGGCTACGAGCAGTACTTC. Its translation: CASSPPTGTGGYEQYF.

This clone has a single count. The chain is built from TRBV9 and TRBJ1-1, with D hard to call. V dropped 0 bases and J dropped 4 bases, with 16 bases sitting between them. Per the germline V gene, CDR1 is SGDLS and CDR2 is YYNGEE. This CDR3 contains 16 residues. The CDR3 reads CASSVAGAPQATEAFF. The CDR3, as DNA: TGTGCCAGCAGCGTAGCCGGCGCCCCCCAAGCCACTGAAGCTTTCTTT. The variable domain in full, with the rest retrieved from reference TRBV9 and TRBJ1-1, is DSGVTQTPKHLITATGQRVTLRCSPRSGDLSVYWYQQSLDQGLQFLIQYYNGEERAKGNILERFSAQQFPDLHSELNLSSLELGDSALYFCASSVAGAPQATEAFFGQGTRLTVV.

Here the CDR3 reads CASSLSPGITGVSEQYF. The CDR3 nucleotides read TGTGCCAGCAGCTTATCTCCGGGGATTACCGGCGTCTCCGAGCAGTACTTC. The V and J genes are TRBV11-2 and TRBJ2-7; TRBD2 is a possible D gene (5 bases). Germline CDR1 and CDR2: SGHAT and FQNNGV. The V and J ends lost 2 bases and 6 bases respectively, with 23 bases between them. The CDR3 has 17 amino acids.

The chain joins TRBV28 to TRBJ2-5; tentatively, D is TRBD2 (6 bases). V was cut by 2 bases and J by 5 bases, with 21 bases left in between. Germline V gene sequence: CDR1 MDHEN, CDR2 SYDVKM. CDR3 size: 17 residues. This CDR3 is CASSLGSGGGRWETQYF. The CDR3 nucleotides read TGTGCCAGCAGTTTAGGGTCCGGGGGAGGACGATGGGAGACCCAGTACTTC.

This clone was counted once. The chain recombines TRBV6-1 with TRBJ1-2; D not certain. V was clipped by 0 bases and J by 4 bases, with 9 bases between them. Per the germline V gene, CDR1 is MNHNS and CDR2 is SASEGT. The CDR3 covers 14 residues. CDR3 loop: CASSEAAHLYGYTF. CDR3 coding DNA: TGTGCCAGCAGTGAAGCGGCGCACCTCTATGGCTACACCTTC.

This chain links TRBV28 with TRBJ1-1, with D unclear. Germline CDR1 reads MDHEN; CDR2 reads SYDVKM. The CDR3 is 13 amino acids. V was clipped by 6 bases and J by 0 bases, with 8 bases between them. The CDR3 protein is CASSSKLNTEAFF. Here the CDR3 DNA reads TGTGCCAGCAGCTCGAAGTTGAACACTGAAGCTTTCTTT.

This chain links TRBV7-2 with TRBJ2-7; 7 bases map to TRBD2. The CDR3 has 17 residues. V gave up 6 bases and J gave up 0 bases; unmatched junction bases: 14. The germline V gene has CDR1 SGHTA and CDR2 FQGNSA. The CDR3 reads CASSFPSGLEVSYEQYF. The CDR3 DNA is TGTGCCAGCAGTTTCCCTAGCGGTTTGGAGGTCTCCTACGAGCAGTACTTC.

The V call is TRBV18, the J call TRBJ2-1; 10 bases align to TRBD2. V shed 5 bases, J shed 7 bases, and the junction held 8 bases outside the gene matches. Germline V gene sequence: CDR1 KGHSH, CDR2 LQKENI. The CDR3 is made up of 15 amino acids. CDR3 sequence: CASSTDGLAVNEQFF. CDR3 nucleotides: TGTGCCAGCTCAACAGATGGACTAGCGGTGAATGAGCAGTTCTTC. The variable domain in full, with the rest retrieved from reference TRBV18 and TRBJ2-1, is NAGVMQNPRHLVRRRGQEARLRCSPMKGHSHVYWYRQLPEEGLKFMVYLQKENIIDESGMPKERFSAEFPKEGPSILRIQQVVRGDSAAYFCASSTDGLAVNEQFFGPGTRLTVL.

The chain carries TRBV27 and TRBJ1-2, with D unresolved. CDR1 MNHEY and CDR2 SMNVEV come from the germline V gene (reference sequence). The V and J ends lost 4 bases and 2 bases respectively, with 17 bases between them. CDR3 length: 16 amino acids. CDR3 residues: CASSSGRGRLNYGYTF. CDR3 in DNA: TGTGCCAGCAGTTCCGGACGAGGACGGTTGAACTATGGCTACACCTTC.

The gene calls are TRBV10-3 and TRBJ2-7; tentatively, D is TRBD2 (6 bases). Germline V lookup: CDR1 ENHRY, CDR2 SYGVKD. V lost 11 bases to trimming and J lost 6 bases, with 17 bases between them. The CDR3 sequence is 12 residues long. CDR3 residues: CAAAGRDGEQYF. The CDR3 DNA reads TGTGCCGCGGCGGGGCGGGATGGCGAGCAGTACTTC.

J is TRBJ1-4 and V is TRBV7-9, with D uncertain. The CDR3 loop spans 14 amino acids. Germline lookup yields CDR1 SEHNR and CDR2 FQNEAQ (reference sequence). The V end was cut by 3 bases, the J end by 1 base, with 6 bases between. Here the CDR3 DNA reads TGTGCCAGCAGCTTCCATGGAACTAATGAAAAACTGTTTTTT. Amino acid sequence: CASSFHGTNEKLFF.

This clone was seen just once. This chain uses TRBV5-4 with TRBJ2-7; possibly TRBD2 for D (5 bases). V was trimmed by 4 bases and J by 7 bases, leaving 21 bases between them. Per the germline V gene, CDR1 is SGHNT and CDR2 is YYREEE (reference sequence). The CDR3 totals 15 residues. The CDR3 DNA reads as TGTGCCAGCAGCCTGACGGGAAAGGGAACCAGGGAGCAGTACTTC. It yields the protein CASSLTGKGTREQYF.

The V gene is TRBV7-9, the J gene TRBJ1-1; a possible D gene is TRBD1 (6 bases). Germline loops: CDR1 SEHNR, CDR2 FQNEAQ (reference sequence). There are 15 residues in the CDR3. V shed 5 bases and J shed 2 bases, with 15 bases lying between them. The CDR3 sequence is CASSVRTVLNTEAFF. The CDR3 nucleotides read TGTGCCAGCAGCGTAAGGACAGTCCTAAACACTGAAGCTTTCTTT.

The chain has TRBV19 and TRBJ2-1; 8 bases line up with TRBD1. Per germline, CDR1 LNHDA and CDR2 SQIVND (reference sequence). The trim removed 5 bases at V and 10 bases at J, leaving 10 bases unmatched. There are 14 residues in the CDR3. Here the CDR3 reads CASSSRDRKLEQFF. The CDR3, as DNA: TGTGCCAGTAGTTCCCGGGACAGGAAGTTAGAGCAGTTCTTC.

The chain links TRBV18 to TRBJ2-1; 15 positions match TRBD2. The trim removed 3 bases at V and 10 bases at J, leaving 4 bases unmatched. This CDR3 has 15 residues. Germline loops: CDR1 KGHSH, CDR2 LQKENI. CDR3: CASSPGTSGRQEQFF. The CDR3 nucleotides are TGTGCCAGCTCACCCGGGACTAGCGGGAGGCAGGAGCAGTTCTTC.

V gene TRBV30 combines with J gene TRBJ1-2; perhaps TRBD1 as D (6 bases). Germline CDR1 is GTSNPN and CDR2 is SVGIG (reference sequence). The length of the CDR3 is 10 residues. Deletions cut 4 bases from V and 8 bases from J, with 8 bases between. The CDR3 nucleotides are TGTGCCTGGAACAGGGAAGGCTACACCTTC. Translating it yields CAWNREGYTF.

This chain joins TRBV5-1 and TRBJ2-3; 7 nucleotides line up with TRBD1. Looked up from germline, CDR1 is SGHRS and CDR2 is YFSETQ. The CDR3 runs to 16 residues. The junction had 7 bases not matched to a gene; V was cut back by 1 base and J by 2 bases. CDR3 protein: CASSLLDRPHTDTQYF. For the CDR3, the DNA is TGCGCCAGCAGCTTGTTGGACAGGCCCCACACAGATACGCAGTATTTT. The complete variable domain, with remaining parts taken from reference TRBV5-1 and TRBJ2-3, reads KAGVTQTPRYLIKTRGQQVTLSCSPISGHRSVSWYQQTPGQGLQFLFEYFSETQRNKGNFPGRFSGRQFSNSRSEMNVSTLELGDSALYLCASSLLDRPHTDTQYFGPGTRLTVL.

V gene TRBV5-4 combines with J gene TRBJ2-1; a possible D gene is TRBD2 (6 bases). The length of the CDR3 is 15 residues. Per germline, CDR1 SGHNT and CDR2 YYREEE (reference sequence). The ends were cut back, 4 bases at V and 3 bases at J, with 14 bases in the middle. The CDR3 DNA sequence: TGTGCCAGCAGCCGCGCGACTAGTCTCTACAATGAGCAGTTCTTC. This codes for CASSRATSLYNEQFF.

This clone has just one count. This sequence joins TRBV6-1 and TRBJ2-5; D may be TRBD2 (5 bases). This CDR3 contains 15 residues. V was shortened by 3 bases and J by 0 bases, with 11 bases between the two germline ends. Germline loops: CDR1 MNHNS, CDR2 SASEGT. The CDR3 protein is CASSDRVAYQETQYF. The CDR3 region has the DNA TGTGCCAGCAGTGACCGGGTAGCGTACCAAGAGACCCAGTACTTC.

The chain carries TRBV28 and TRBJ2-7, with D maybe TRBD2 (7 bases). CDR3 size: 13 residues. Trimming pared 6 bases from V and 6 bases from J, leaving 15 bases between. Germline V gene lookup returns CDR1 MDHEN and CDR2 SYDVKM. In DNA form, the CDR3 reads TGTGCCAGCAGCCCGTGGGGGGGGCGCGAGCAGTACTTC. It codes for CASSPWGGREQYF.

The chain employs TRBV4-1 and TRBJ2-2; D may match TRBD1 or TRBD2 (5 bases each). The CDR3 spans 12 residues. V dropped 3 bases and J dropped 14 bases, with 13 bases sitting between them. Germline V gene sequence: CDR1 MGHRA, CDR2 YSYEKL. CDR3 amino acids: CASSHSGAILFF. The DNA for the CDR3 is TGCGCCAGCAGCCATTCCGGGGCTATTCTGTTTTTT.

This rearrangement joins TRBV9 to TRBJ1-1, with a weak D call TRBD1 (5 bases). This CDR3 has 15 amino acids. Germline loops: CDR1 SGDLS, CDR2 YYNGEE. V dropped 1 base and J dropped 1 base, with 11 bases sitting between them. CDR3 amino acids: CASSVQGLKNTEAFF. The DNA for the CDR3 is TGTGCCAGCAGCGTACAGGGTTTGAAGAACACTGAAGCTTTCTTT. The entire variable domain, with the rest obtained from reference TRBV9 and TRBJ1-1, is as follows: DSGVTQTPKHLITATGQRVTLRCSPRSGDLSVYWYQQSLDQGLQFLIQYYNGEERAKGNILERFSAQQFPDLHSELNLSSLELGDSALYFCASSVQGLKNTEAFFGQGTRLTVV.

The rearrangement links TRBV10-3 to TRBJ2-7, with D maybe TRBD1 (6 bases). Trimming took off 4 bases at V and 2 bases at J, with 12 bases between the two ends. The CDR3 covers 14 residues. Germline CDR1 is ENHRY and CDR2 is SYGVKD. The CDR3 region is CAISGPTGTYEQYF. The CDR3 bases are TGTGCCATCAGTGGTCCGACAGGAACCTACGAGCAGTACTTC.